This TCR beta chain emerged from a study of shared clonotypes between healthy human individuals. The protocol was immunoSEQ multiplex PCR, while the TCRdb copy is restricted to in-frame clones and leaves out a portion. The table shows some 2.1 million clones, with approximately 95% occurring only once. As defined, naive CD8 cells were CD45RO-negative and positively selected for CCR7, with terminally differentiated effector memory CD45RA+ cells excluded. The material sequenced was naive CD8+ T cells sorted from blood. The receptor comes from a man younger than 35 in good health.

CDR3 region: CASSPPNSLIYGYTF. For the CDR3, the DNA is TGTGCCAGCTCACCACCGAACAGTCTTATCTATGGCTACACCTTC. J is TRBJ1-2 and V is TRBV18; D ambiguous. Trimming took 0 bases from V and 4 from J, leaving 12 bases between them. Germline loops: CDR1 KGHSH, CDR2 LQKENI. This CDR3 has 15 amino acids.